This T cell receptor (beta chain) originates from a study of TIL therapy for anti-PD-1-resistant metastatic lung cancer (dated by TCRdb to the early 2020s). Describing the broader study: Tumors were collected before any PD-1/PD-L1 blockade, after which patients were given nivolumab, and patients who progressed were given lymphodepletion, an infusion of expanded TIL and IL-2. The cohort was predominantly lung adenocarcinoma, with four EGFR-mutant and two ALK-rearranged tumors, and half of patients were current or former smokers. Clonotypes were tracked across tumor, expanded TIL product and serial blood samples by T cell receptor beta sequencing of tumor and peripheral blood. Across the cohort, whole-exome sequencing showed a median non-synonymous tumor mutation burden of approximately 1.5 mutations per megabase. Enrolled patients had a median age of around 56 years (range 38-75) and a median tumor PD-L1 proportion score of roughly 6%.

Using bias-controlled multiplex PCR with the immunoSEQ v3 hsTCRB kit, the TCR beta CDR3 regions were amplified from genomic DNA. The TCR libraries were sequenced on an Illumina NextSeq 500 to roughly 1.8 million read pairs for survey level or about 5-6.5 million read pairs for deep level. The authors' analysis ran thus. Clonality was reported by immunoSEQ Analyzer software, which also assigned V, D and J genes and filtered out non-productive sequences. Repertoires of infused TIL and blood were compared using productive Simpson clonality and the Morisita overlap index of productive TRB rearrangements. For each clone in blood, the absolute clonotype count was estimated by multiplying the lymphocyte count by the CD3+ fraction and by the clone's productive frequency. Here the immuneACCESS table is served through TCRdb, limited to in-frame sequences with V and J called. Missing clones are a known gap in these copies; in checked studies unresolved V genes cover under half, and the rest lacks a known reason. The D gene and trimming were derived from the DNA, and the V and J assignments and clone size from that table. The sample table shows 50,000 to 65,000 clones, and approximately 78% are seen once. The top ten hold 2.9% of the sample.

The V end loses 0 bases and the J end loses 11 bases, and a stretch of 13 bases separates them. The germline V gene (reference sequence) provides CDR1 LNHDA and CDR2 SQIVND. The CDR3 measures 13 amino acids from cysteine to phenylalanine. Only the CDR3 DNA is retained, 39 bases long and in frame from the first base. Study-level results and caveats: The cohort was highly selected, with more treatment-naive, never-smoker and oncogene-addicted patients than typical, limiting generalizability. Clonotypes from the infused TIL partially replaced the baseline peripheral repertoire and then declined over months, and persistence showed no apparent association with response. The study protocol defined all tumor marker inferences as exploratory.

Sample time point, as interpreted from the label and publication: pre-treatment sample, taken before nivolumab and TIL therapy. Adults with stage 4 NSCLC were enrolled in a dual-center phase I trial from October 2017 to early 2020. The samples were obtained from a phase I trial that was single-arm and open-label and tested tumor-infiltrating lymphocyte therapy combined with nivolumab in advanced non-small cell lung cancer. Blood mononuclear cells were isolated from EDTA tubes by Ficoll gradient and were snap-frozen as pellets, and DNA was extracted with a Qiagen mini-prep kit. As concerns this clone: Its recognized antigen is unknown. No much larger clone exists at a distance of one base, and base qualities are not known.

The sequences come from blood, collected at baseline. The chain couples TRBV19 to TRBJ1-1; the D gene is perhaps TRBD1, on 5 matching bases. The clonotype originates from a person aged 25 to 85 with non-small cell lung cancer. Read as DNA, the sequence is TGTGCCAGTAGTATAGATGACGGGGCTGTGGCTTTCTTT. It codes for CASSIDDGAVAFF.